This T cell receptor beta chain appears in the sequencing data of a study of blood T cell repertoires in COVID-19. CDR3 length: 17 residues. Germline V gene data show CDR1 as SGHVS and CDR2 as FQNEAQ. J lost 3 bases, V lost 4 bases, and 14 bases had no gene match. Measured with immunoSEQ multiplex PCR; TCRdb has only the in-frame clones, and not every one. The sample comprises 380,000 or so clones, roughly 87% of which are singletons, and roughly 1.9% rests with the top ten. Material for sequencing was PBMCs or T cells enriched from blood (not recorded which). This TCR came from a woman aged 40 to 50 with acute COVID-19. The V gene is TRBV7-8, the J gene TRBJ1-1, with 7 bases lining up with TRBD1. Here the CDR3 reads CASSSWPDRTQHTEAFF. The CDR3 bases are TGTGCCAGCAGCTCATGGCCGGACAGGACCCAACACACTGAAGCTTTCTTT.